Listed below are T cell receptor beta chains from one sample, sequenced in a study of blood T cell repertoires in COVID-19. The data were produced by immunoSEQ multiplex PCR, yet TCRdb's version contains in-frame clones alone and is incomplete. Here the sample spans fewer than 200,000 clones, 85% being singletons. Sequencing input: peripheral blood. The receptors derive from a man in his forties with acute or convalescent COVID-19. CDR3s include the opening cysteine and the closing phenylalanine or tryptophan. The order of the fields is D gene, clone size, J gene, V gene, CDR3 DNA, CDR3 protein. D genes are given only for firm matches. Clone size is not always given. Where it is, it says once, few, many or a class for expanded clones.

d_gene: TRBD1
abundance: .
j_gene: TRBJ1-4
v_gene: TRBV7-9
CDR3nt: TGTGCCAGCAGCTTAGTGGACAGGGGAAAACTGTTTTTT
CDR3aa: CASSLVDRGKLFF

d_gene: .
abundance: .
j_gene: TRBJ1-5
v_gene: TRBV19
CDR3nt: TGTGCCAGTAGTATAGATCAAACAGGGCCTCAGCCCCAGCATTTT
CDR3aa: CASSIDQTGPQPQHF

d_gene: .
abundance: .
j_gene: TRBJ2-2
v_gene: TRBV6-2/TRBV6-3
CDR3nt: TGTGCCAGCAGCCATCAGTGGACCGGGGAGCTGTTTTTT
CDR3aa: CASSHQWTGELFF

d_gene: .
abundance: once
j_gene: TRBJ2-3
v_gene: TRBV19
CDR3nt: TGTGCCAGTAAACTCCCAAGCACAGATACGCAGTATTTT
CDR3aa: CASKLPSTDTQYF

d_gene: TRBD1
abundance: .
j_gene: TRBJ1-3
v_gene: TRBV7-9
CDR3nt: TGTGCCAGCAGCTTGACAGGGGGCCTTGGAAACACCATATATTTT
CDR3aa: CASSLTGGLGNTIYF

d_gene: .
abundance: .
j_gene: TRBJ1-1
v_gene: TRBV3-1/TRBV3-2
CDR3nt: TGTGCCAGCAGCCAGAACAGGCTTCAAGCTTTCTTT
CDR3aa: CASSQNRLQAFF

d_gene: .
abundance: once
j_gene: TRBJ2-3
v_gene: TRBV5-4
CDR3nt: TGTGCCAGCAGCTTGGATCGGGAGGATACGCAGTATTTT
CDR3aa: CASSLDREDTQYF

d_gene: .
abundance: once
j_gene: TRBJ1-1
v_gene: TRBV4-2
CDR3nt: TGTGCCAGCAGCCAAGGAGCCATGAACACTGAAGCTTTCTTT
CDR3aa: CASSQGAMNTEAFF

d_gene: TRBD2
abundance: .
j_gene: TRBJ2-3
v_gene: TRBV7-3
CDR3nt: TGTGCCAGCAGCCGGGGGACTAGCGCAGATACGCAGTATTTT
CDR3aa: CASSRGTSADTQYF

d_gene: .
abundance: .
j_gene: TRBJ1-1
v_gene: TRBV5-6
CDR3nt: TGTGCCAGCAGCCCTCGGGTGAACACTGAAGCTTTCTTT
CDR3aa: CASSPRVNTEAFF

d_gene: TRBD2
abundance: .
j_gene: TRBJ2-7
v_gene: TRBV5-4
CDR3nt: TGTGCCAGCAGCTTGGCGGCTAGCGGGGGCCAACTTTTCGGCGACGAGCAGTACTTC
CDR3aa: CASSLAASGGQLFGDEQYF

d_gene: TRBD1
abundance: .
j_gene: TRBJ1-5
v_gene: TRBV6-5
CDR3nt: TGTGCCAGCAAGGAGGGGGCTGACTCTTGGCCCCAGCATTTT
CDR3aa: CASKEGADSWPQHF

d_gene: .
abundance: .
j_gene: TRBJ1-1
v_gene: TRBV2
CDR3nt: TGTGCCAGCAGTGAATATTTCTCGGGAGCTTTCTTT
CDR3aa: CASSEYFSGAFF

d_gene: TRBD1
abundance: .
j_gene: TRBJ1-2
v_gene: TRBV2
CDR3nt: TGTGCCAGCAGTGGCCCCGGGACAGAATATGGCTACACCTTC
CDR3aa: CASSGPGTEYGYTF

d_gene: TRBD1
abundance: once
j_gene: TRBJ1-1
v_gene: TRBV2
CDR3nt: TGTGCCAGCACCCGACAGGGCCAAACTGAAGCTTTCTTT
CDR3aa: CASTRQGQTEAFF

d_gene: .
abundance: .
j_gene: TRBJ1-2
v_gene: TRBV7-2
CDR3nt: TGTGCCAGCAGCTTAGAGTGGGGCGGTCCCGGCTACACCTTC
CDR3aa: CASSLEWGGPGYTF

d_gene: .
abundance: .
j_gene: TRBJ2-1
v_gene: TRBV27
CDR3nt: TGTGCCAGCAGCCACCCGGGTACCTACAATGAGCAGTTCTTC
CDR3aa: CASSHPGTYNEQFF

d_gene: TRBD1
abundance: .
j_gene: TRBJ1-6
v_gene: TRBV2
CDR3nt: TGTGCCAGCAGTGATAGCCGCGGACAGGGATCACCCCTCCACTTT
CDR3aa: CASSDSRGQGSPLHF

d_gene: .
abundance: .
j_gene: TRBJ1-1
v_gene: TRBV10-2
CDR3nt: TGCGCCAGCCGGTGGGGGGACGGCACTGAAGCTTTCTTT
CDR3aa: CASRWGDGTEAFF

d_gene: .
abundance: once
j_gene: TRBJ1-1
v_gene: TRBV29-1
CDR3nt: TGCAGCGTCCAGGGGATGAACACTGAAGCTTTCTTT
CDR3aa: CSVQGMNTEAFF

d_gene: .
abundance: .
j_gene: TRBJ2-3
v_gene: TRBV5-4
CDR3nt: TGTGCCAGCAGCTTGGGCAGGGACACGGATACGCAGTATTTT
CDR3aa: CASSLGRDTDTQYF

d_gene: .
abundance: .
j_gene: TRBJ1-1
v_gene: TRBV11-2
CDR3nt: TGTGCCAGCACGGTAAACCGGGAAGCTTTCTTT
CDR3aa: CASTVNREAFF

d_gene: TRBD2
abundance: few
j_gene: TRBJ2-1
v_gene: TRBV3-1/TRBV3-2
CDR3nt: TGTGCCAGCAGCCCCCATGTCGGCGGGGGGATCAATGAGCAGTTCTTC
CDR3aa: CASSPHVGGGINEQFF

d_gene: .
abundance: .
j_gene: TRBJ2-1
v_gene: TRBV11-3
CDR3nt: TGTGCCAGCAGCAACGGACTCTACAATGAGCAGTTCTTC
CDR3aa: CASSNGLYNEQFF

d_gene: .
abundance: .
j_gene: TRBJ2-7
v_gene: TRBV5-1
CDR3nt: TGCGCCAGCAGGGTCGGACTTTTTGACACCTACGAGCAGTACTTC
CDR3aa: CASRVGLFDTYEQYF

d_gene: TRBD1
abundance: once
j_gene: TRBJ2-4
v_gene: TRBV5-1
CDR3nt: TGCGCCAGCAGCTTGGCCACAGGGGGAGGCATTCAGTACTTC
CDR3aa: CASSLATGGGIQYF

d_gene: TRBD2
abundance: once
j_gene: TRBJ2-3
v_gene: TRBV7-2
CDR3nt: TGTGCCAGCAGCTGGCTCCTAACTAGCGGGGGGGTCGCGGATACGCAGTATTTT
CDR3aa: CASSWLLTSGGVADTQYF

d_gene: TRBD1
abundance: .
j_gene: TRBJ1-1
v_gene: TRBV2
CDR3nt: TGTGCCAGCGTCGACAGGGTGAAGGACACTGAAGCTTTCTTT
CDR3aa: CASVDRVKDTEAFF